This T cell receptor (beta chain) emerged from a study of shared clonotypes between healthy human individuals. There are 12 residues in the CDR3. Germline CDR1 SGHNT, CDR2 YYREEE (reference sequence). Trimming left V 2 bases short and J 9 bases short, with 11 bases between. Assay: immunoSEQ multiplex PCR; the TCRdb copy retains only in-frame clones and omits some. The sample lists about 2 million clones, 95% seen once, with more than 0.1% in the top ten. The specimen was naive CD4+ T cells sorted from blood. Documented subset: CD45RA+ positively selected. This receptor was taken from a man aged 18 to 30 in good health. The V and J genes are TRBV5-4 and TRBJ1-2; the D is unclear. CDR3 bases: TGTGCCAGCAGCTTTCAAGAGGGCAGCTACACCTTC. It codes for CASSFQEGSYTF.